This T cell receptor (beta chain) was sequenced during a study of blood T cell repertoires in COVID-19. Overall study: Whether acute or convalescent, the COVID-19 samples came from the United States, Italy and Spain. PBMCs, B-cell-depleted T cells, or T cells were the source of the cDNA or gDNA that made up the material.

Data came from immunoSEQ multiplex PCR; TCRdb stores just in-frame clones and leaves some out. Counted here are about 200,000 clones, roughly 82% occurring once; the ten biggest clones make up about 12%. The CDR3 spans 14 residues. Germline V CDR1 and CDR2: SGHTA, FQGNSA. V lost 5 bases to trimming and J lost 4 bases; unmatched junction nucleotides: 5. Sequences were obtained from peripheral blood. The gene calls are TRBV7-2 and TRBJ1-3; 7 bases agree with TRBD1. The TCR comes from a human donor in a cohort sampled during active COVID-19. CDR3 coding DNA: TGTGCCAGCAGCCCAGGGGGGACCGGAAACACCATATATTTT. Translation gives CASSPGGTGNTIYF.